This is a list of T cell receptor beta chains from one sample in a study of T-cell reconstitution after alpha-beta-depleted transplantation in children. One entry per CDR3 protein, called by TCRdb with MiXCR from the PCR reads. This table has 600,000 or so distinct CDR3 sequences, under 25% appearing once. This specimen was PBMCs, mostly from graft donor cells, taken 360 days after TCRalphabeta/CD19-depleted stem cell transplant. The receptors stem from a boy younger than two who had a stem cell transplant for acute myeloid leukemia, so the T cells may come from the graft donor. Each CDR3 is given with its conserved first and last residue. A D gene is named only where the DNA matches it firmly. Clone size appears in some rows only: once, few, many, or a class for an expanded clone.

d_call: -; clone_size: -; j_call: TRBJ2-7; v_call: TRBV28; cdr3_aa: CASSLGTRGLTYEQYF; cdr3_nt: TGTGCCAGCAGTTTAGGGACGCGGGGCCTTACCTACGAGCAGTACTTC
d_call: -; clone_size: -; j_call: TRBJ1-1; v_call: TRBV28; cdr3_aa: CASSLSVYGRSMNTEAFF; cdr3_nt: TGTGCCAGCAGTTTATCAGTATACGGTCGATCCATGAACACTGAAGCTTTCTTT
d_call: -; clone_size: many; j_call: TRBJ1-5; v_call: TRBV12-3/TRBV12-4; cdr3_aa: CASRGGTAFNQPQHF; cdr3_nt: TGTGCCAGCAGAGGGGGGACGGCCTTCAATCAGCCCCAGCATTTT
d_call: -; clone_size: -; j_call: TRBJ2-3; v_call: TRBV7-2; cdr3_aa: CASSLGGRPDTQYF; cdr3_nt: TGTGCCAGCAGCTTAGGGGGACGGCCAGATACGCAGTATTTT
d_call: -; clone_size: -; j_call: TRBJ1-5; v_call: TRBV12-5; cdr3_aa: CASAGAAQHF; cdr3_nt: TGTGCTAGTGCAGGGGCGGCCCAGCATTTT
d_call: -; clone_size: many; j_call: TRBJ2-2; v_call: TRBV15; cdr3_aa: CATSRVSNRELFF; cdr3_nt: TGTGCCACCAGCAGAGTTTCCAACCGGGAGCTGTTTTTT
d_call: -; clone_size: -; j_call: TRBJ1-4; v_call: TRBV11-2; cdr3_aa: CASSPGGSTNEKLFF; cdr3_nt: TGTGCCAGCAGCCCCGGGGGCTCAACTAATGAAAAACTGTTTTTT
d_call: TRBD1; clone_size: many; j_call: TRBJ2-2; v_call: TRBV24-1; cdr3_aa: CATSDPYGTGPGTTGELFF; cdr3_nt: TGTGCCACCAGTGATCCGTACGGGACAGGCCCCGGGACCACCGGGGAGCTGTTTTTT
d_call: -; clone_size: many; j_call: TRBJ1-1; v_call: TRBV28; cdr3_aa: CASSRLGGFTEAFF; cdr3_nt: TGTGCCAGCAGCCGCCTAGGGGGGTTCACTGAAGCTTTCTTT
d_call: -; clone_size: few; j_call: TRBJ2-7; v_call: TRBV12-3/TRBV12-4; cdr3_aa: CASRNTNGGYEQYF; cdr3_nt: TGTGCCAGCAGGAACACGAATGGAGGGTACGAGCAGTACTTC
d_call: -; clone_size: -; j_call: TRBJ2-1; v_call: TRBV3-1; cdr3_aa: CASSQDGVPETYNEQFF; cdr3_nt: TGTGCCAGCAGCCAAGATGGGGTCCCCGAAACTTACAATGAGCAGTTCTTC
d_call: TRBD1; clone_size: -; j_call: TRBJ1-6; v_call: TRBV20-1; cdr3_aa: CSARPSGTGDLDGIF; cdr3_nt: TGCAGTGCTAGACCCTCCGGGACAGGGGACCTGGACGGGATTTTT
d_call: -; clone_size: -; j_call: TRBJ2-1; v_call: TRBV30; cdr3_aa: CAWSGGSPTAEQFF; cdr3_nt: TGTGCCTGGAGTGGGGGATCCCCTACGGCTGAGCAGTTCTTC
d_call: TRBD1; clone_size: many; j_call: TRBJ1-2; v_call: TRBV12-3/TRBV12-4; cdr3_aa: CASSFGPEALIQGAGGYTF; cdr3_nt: TGTGCCAGCAGTTTCGGCCCCGAAGCCTTGATACAGGGGGCAGGTGGCTACACCTTC
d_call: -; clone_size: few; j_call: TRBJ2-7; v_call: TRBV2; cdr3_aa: CASSEVGREQYF; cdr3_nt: TGTGCCAGCAGTGAAGTGGGTCGCGAGCAGTACTTC
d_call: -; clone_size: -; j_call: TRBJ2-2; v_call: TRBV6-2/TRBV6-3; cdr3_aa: CASSYSLKTGMDTGELFF; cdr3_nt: TGTGCCAGCAGTTACTCGCTTAAAACAGGGATGGACACCGGGGAGCTGTTTTTT
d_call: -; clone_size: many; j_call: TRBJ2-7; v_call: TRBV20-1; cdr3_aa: CSAETVGSYEQYF; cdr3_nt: TGCAGTGCTGAGACAGTCGGAAGCTACGAGCAGTACTTC
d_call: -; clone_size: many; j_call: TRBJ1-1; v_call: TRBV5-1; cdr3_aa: CASSWTYRPSNTEAFF; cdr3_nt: TGCGCCAGCAGCTGGACCTACAGGCCTTCGAACACTGAAGCTTTCTTT
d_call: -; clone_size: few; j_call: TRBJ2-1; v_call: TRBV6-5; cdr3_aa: CASRIDHFIYNEQFF; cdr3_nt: TGTGCCAGCAGAATCGACCATTTTATTTACAATGAGCAGTTCTTC
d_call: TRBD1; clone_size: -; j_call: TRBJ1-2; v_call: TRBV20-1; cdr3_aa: CSAWTGGADYGYTF; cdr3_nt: TGCAGTGCCTGGACAGGGGGCGCAGACTATGGCTACACCTTC
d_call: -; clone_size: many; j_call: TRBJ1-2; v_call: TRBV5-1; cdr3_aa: CASSKDPTF; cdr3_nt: TGCGCCAGCAGCAAGGATCCCACCTTC
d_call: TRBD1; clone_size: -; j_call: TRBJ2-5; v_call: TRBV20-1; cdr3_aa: CSASPTGVQETQYF; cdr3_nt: TGCAGTGCTAGCCCGACAGGGGTACAAGAGACCCAGTACTTC